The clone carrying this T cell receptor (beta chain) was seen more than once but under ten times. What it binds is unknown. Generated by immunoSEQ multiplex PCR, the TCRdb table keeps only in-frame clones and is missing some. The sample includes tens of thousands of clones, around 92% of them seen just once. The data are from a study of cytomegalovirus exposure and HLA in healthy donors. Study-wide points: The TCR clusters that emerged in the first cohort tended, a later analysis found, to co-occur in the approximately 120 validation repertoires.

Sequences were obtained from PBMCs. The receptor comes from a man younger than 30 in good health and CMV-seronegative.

In nucleotides, the CDR3 is TGTGCCAGCAGCTTTCGGACAGTGAACACTGAAGCTTTCTTT. Protein sequence: CASSFRTVNTEAFF. V gene TRBV5-5 combines with J gene TRBJ1-1; D is perhaps TRBD1 (6 bases). CDR1 is SGHKS and CDR2 is YYEKEE in the germline V gene (reference sequence). The CDR3 is 14 residues long. Deletions cut 2 bases from V and 0 bases from J, with 8 bases between.